Listed below are T cell receptor beta chains from one sample, sequenced in a study of CD8+CD57+ T cells in acquired aplastic anemia. From the reads, TCRdb called clonotypes with MiXCR, one entry per CDR3 protein. The table has 50,000 or so distinct CDR3 sequences, around 57% seen once; the top ten hold about 15%. The sequencing sample was made of sorted CD4+, CD8+, or CD8+CD57+ T cells (not recorded which) from PBMCs. The receptor set was obtained from a human donor with aplastic anemia. Each CDR3 is given with its conserved first and last residue. The D gene is left open where the match is weak. Clone size is shown for a subset of rows, as once, few, many or a class of expanded clone.

d_gene: TRBD1; abundance: NA; v_gene: TRBV7-9; j_gene: TRBJ1-1; CDR3aa: CASSPGQGTEAFF; CDR3nt: TGTGCCAGCAGCCCGGGACAGGGGACTGAAGCTTTCTTT
d_gene: NA; abundance: NA; v_gene: TRBV2; j_gene: TRBJ2-3; CDR3aa: CASSGLESDTDTQYF; CDR3nt: TGTGCCAGCAGTGGATTGGAGTCAGACACAGATACGCAGTATTTT
d_gene: TRBD2; abundance: NA; v_gene: TRBV6-1; j_gene: TRBJ2-7; CDR3aa: CASTYPGGDYEQYF; CDR3nt: TGTGCCAGCACCTATCCGGGGGGGGACTACGAGCAGTACTTC
d_gene: NA; abundance: NA; v_gene: TRBV11-1; j_gene: TRBJ2-7; CDR3aa: CASSPTGGGKSYEQYF; CDR3nt: TGTGCCAGCAGCCCTACCGGAGGTGGGAAGAGCTACGAGCAGTACTTC
d_gene: NA; abundance: NA; v_gene: TRBV9; j_gene: TRBJ1-1; CDR3aa: CASSVAPLNTEAFF; CDR3nt: TGTGCCAGCAGCGTAGCCCCCCTAAACACTGAAGCTTTCTTT
d_gene: NA; abundance: many; v_gene: TRBV5-4; j_gene: TRBJ2-1; CDR3aa: CASNRQGSNNEQFF; CDR3nt: TGTGCCAGCAATAGGCAGGGGTCTAACAATGAGCAGTTCTTC
d_gene: TRBD1; abundance: NA; v_gene: TRBV2; j_gene: TRBJ1-2; CDR3aa: CASSGTGDDNYGYTF; CDR3nt: TGTGCCAGCAGCGGGACAGGGGATGATAACTATGGCTACACCTTC
d_gene: NA; abundance: once; v_gene: TRBV24-1; j_gene: TRBJ1-2; CDR3aa: CATSDPGHYYGYTF; CDR3nt: TGTGCCACCAGTGATCCGGGACATTACTATGGCTACACCTTC
d_gene: TRBD1; abundance: NA; v_gene: TRBV19; j_gene: TRBJ1-2; CDR3aa: CASSMPDRGGYGYTF; CDR3nt: TGTGCCAGTAGTATGCCCGACAGGGGTGGCTATGGCTACACCTTC
d_gene: NA; abundance: many; v_gene: TRBV28; j_gene: TRBJ2-7; CDR3aa: CASSQDPTRGDSTYEQYF; CDR3nt: TGTGCCAGCAGTCAAGACCCTACCCGGGGGGACAGCACCTACGAGCAGTACTTC
d_gene: NA; abundance: NA; v_gene: TRBV4-3; j_gene: TRBJ1-6; CDR3aa: CASSQVDSNSPLHF; CDR3nt: TGCGCCAGCAGCCAAGTAGACTCCAATTCACCCCTCCACTTT
d_gene: NA; abundance: NA; v_gene: TRBV19; j_gene: TRBJ1-5; CDR3aa: CASSGHSNQPQHF; CDR3nt: TGTGCCAGTAGTGGACATAGCAATCAGCCCCAGCATTTT
d_gene: NA; abundance: many; v_gene: TRBV19; j_gene: TRBJ1-1; CDR3aa: CASSIDNWLKNTEAFF; CDR3nt: TGTGCCAGTAGTATAGATAACTGGTTGAAGAACACTGAAGCTTTCTTT
d_gene: NA; abundance: many; v_gene: TRBV9; j_gene: TRBJ1-3; CDR3aa: CASSPPDRNPIYF; CDR3nt: TGTGCCAGCAGCCCCCCCGACAGGAACCCCATATATTTT
d_gene: TRBD1; abundance: NA; v_gene: TRBV10-3; j_gene: TRBJ2-3; CDR3aa: CAISDYRGDTQYF; CDR3nt: TGTGCCATCAGTGATTACAGGGGGGATACGCAGTATTTT
d_gene: NA; abundance: NA; v_gene: TRBV19; j_gene: TRBJ1-6; CDR3aa: CASSIVQGSSSPLHF; CDR3nt: TGTGCCAGTAGTATTGTGCAGGGAAGTAGTTCACCCCTCCACTTT
d_gene: NA; abundance: NA; v_gene: TRBV10-2; j_gene: TRBJ1-5; CDR3aa: CASRDSQGQPQHF; CDR3nt: TGCGCCAGCAGGGACAGTCAAGGACAGCCCCAGCATTTT
d_gene: NA; abundance: NA; v_gene: TRBV15; j_gene: TRBJ2-7; CDR3aa: CATSSDPGAYEQYF; CDR3nt: TGTGCCACCAGCAGTGATCCGGGGGCCTACGAGCAGTACTTC
d_gene: TRBD1; abundance: NA; v_gene: TRBV24-1; j_gene: TRBJ1-3; CDR3aa: CATSDSRDRAGNTIYF; CDR3nt: TGTGCCACCAGTGATTCCCGGGACAGGGCGGGAAACACCATATATTTT
d_gene: NA; abundance: many; v_gene: TRBV7-9; j_gene: TRBJ2-5; CDR3aa: CASMDLRETQYF; CDR3nt: TGTGCCAGCATGGATTTAAGGGAGACCCAGTACTTC
d_gene: NA; abundance: once; v_gene: TRBV7-9; j_gene: TRBJ1-3; CDR3aa: CASSLTGASGNTIYF; CDR3nt: TGTGCCAGCAGCTTGACAGGCGCCTCTGGAAACACCATATATTTT
d_gene: TRBD1; abundance: NA; v_gene: TRBV3-1; j_gene: TRBJ2-3; CDR3aa: CASSLTGTGQYF; CDR3nt: TGTGCCAGCAGCCTCACCGGGACAGGGCAGTATTTT
d_gene: TRBD1; abundance: NA; v_gene: TRBV10-2; j_gene: TRBJ1-3; CDR3aa: CATQGAYGNTIYF; CDR3nt: TGCGCCACCCAGGGGGCTTATGGAAACACCATATATTTT
d_gene: NA; abundance: NA; v_gene: TRBV29-1; j_gene: TRBJ1-2; CDR3aa: CSVRTPRVDGYTF; CDR3nt: TGCAGCGTTCGTACGCCCCGAGTGGATGGCTACACCTTC
d_gene: TRBD1; abundance: NA; v_gene: TRBV24-1; j_gene: TRBJ2-7; CDR3aa: CATSRTGEYEQYF; CDR3nt: TGTGCCACCAGTAGGACAGGGGAATACGAGCAGTACTTC
d_gene: TRBD1; abundance: many; v_gene: TRBV9; j_gene: TRBJ2-4; CDR3aa: CASSVGGTEGNIQYF; CDR3nt: TGTGCCAGCAGCGTAGGAGGGACAGAAGGAAACATTCAGTACTTC